Below are 20 T cell receptor beta chains sequenced from a single sample in a study of T cells after yellow fever vaccination. Each CDR3 protein gets one entry after TCRdb re-called the 5' RACE reads with MiXCR. This table holds about 340,000 distinct CDR3 sequences, under 5% found once. The source was PBMCs, collected 5 days after the yellow fever booster vaccination. The origin of the receptors is a man between 18 and 35 years old who received the YFV17D yellow fever vaccine.

This clonotype was detected ten times or more. This rearrangement joins TRBV20-1 to TRBJ2-1; D is unclear. Germline CDR1 is DFQATT and CDR2 is SNEGSKA (reference sequence). V dropped 0 bases and J dropped 2 bases, with 11 bases sitting between them. CDR3 length: 15 residues. In DNA form, the CDR3 reads TGCAGTGCTAGAGAAAAACTGTACACCTACAATGAGCAGTTCTTC. Protein sequence: CSAREKLYTYNEQFF.

This clonotype has more than one count but fewer than ten. This chain links TRBV5-1 with TRBJ1-5; D is uncertain. The germline V and J ends were trimmed by 4 bases and 6 bases, with 14 bases remaining between them. The CDR3 consists of 14 residues. The germline V gene has CDR1 SGHRS and CDR2 YFSETQ. In DNA, the CDR3 is TGCGCCAGCAGCGAGGGTTTGGGTGGTCAGCCCCAGCATTTT. This gives the protein CASSEGLGGQPQHF.

This clonotype was recorded a few times. This chain joins TRBV7-2 and TRBJ1-2; D ambiguous. Trimming left V 6 bases short and J 8 bases short, with 19 bases between. Germline V gene lookup returns CDR1 SGHTA and CDR2 FQGNSA. CDR3 size: 14 residues. The CDR3 region has the DNA TGTGCCAGCAGGATCCAGAGCCAGTCGCCGGGCTACACCTTC. Encoded protein: CASRIQSQSPGYTF.

This clonotype was recorded at least ten times. The rearrangement uses TRBV25-1 and TRBJ2-7, with D uncertain. The CDR3 spans 13 residues. The V gene's germline CDR1 is MGHDK and CDR2 SYGVNS. V was cut by 6 bases and J by 3 bases, with 12 bases left in between. The CDR3: CASSPTPLYEQYF. CDR3 DNA: TGTGCCAGCAGCCCCACGCCACTCTACGAGCAGTACTTC.

This clonotype was counted only a few times. This chain joins TRBV20-1 and TRBJ1-5; D gene uncertain. V lost 4 bases and J 5 bases, leaving 12 bases between the germline ends. CDR3 length: 13 residues. Per the germline V gene, CDR1 is DFQATT and CDR2 is SNEGSKA (reference sequence). The CDR3 nucleotides read TGCAGTGCTATCTCCAATACGGATCAGCCCCAGCATTTT. This translates into CSAISNTDQPQHF.

On this clonotype itself: Germline is not matched at one junction end, which may reflect a read error. J is TRBJ2-7 and V is TRBV12-3 or TRBV12-4, with D possibly TRBD1 on 6 matching bases. The CDR3 has 11 residues. The CDR3: CASSRGGHASF. CDR3 sequence (DNA): TGTGCCAGCAGCAGAGGGGGACACGCTTCGTTC.

This sequence joins TRBV2 and TRBJ1-1; D not resolved. The CDR3 runs to 14 residues. V was pared by 7 bases and J by 6 bases, with 18 bases between. From germline, CDR1 is SNHLY and CDR2 FYNNEI. DNA for the CDR3: TGTGCCAGCACCGATGACATGTCGAGCGCTGAAGCTTTCTTT. Amino acids: CASTDDMSSAEAFF.

V and J are TRBV6-5 and TRBJ2-5, with TRBD1 matching 10 bases. The CDR3 has 17 residues. Germline assignment: CDR1 MNHEY and CDR2 SVGAGI. Trimming at V came to 3 bases and at J to 5 bases, leaving 12 bases not matched to a gene. The DNA for the CDR3 is TGTGCCAGCAGTTATGCTTATAGGACAGGGGGTTTGGAGACCCAGTACTTC. This encodes CASSYAYRTGGLETQYF.

The chain joins TRBV5-5 to TRBJ2-2; unclear D gene. Trimming removed 0 bases from V and 7 bases from J, with 7 bases in between. The CDR3 is 13 residues long. The germline gives CDR1 SGHKS, CDR2 YYEKEE (reference sequence). CDR3 bases: TGTGCCAGCAGCTTGGATCTCCACGGGGAGCTGTTTTTT. Translated, it gives CASSLDLHGELFF.

There are a few counts of this clonotype. The rearrangement links TRBV4-3 to TRBJ2-2, with a weak D call TRBD1 (5 bases). V lost 1 base to trimming and J lost 4 bases, with 10 bases between them. CDR3 length: 15 residues. The V gene's germline CDR1 is LGHNA and CDR2 YSLEER. CDR3 coding DNA: TGCGCCAGCAGCCAAGGGACAAGAGGCACCGGGGAGCTGTTTTTT. It translates to CASSQGTRGTGELFF.

Ten or more counts support this clonotype. The chain couples TRBV7-2 to TRBJ2-2; the match to TRBD1 covers 8 bases. Germline trimming cut 4 bases from V and 5 bases from J; bases unmatched to any gene: 3. Germline V CDR1 and CDR2: SGHTA, FQGNSA. The CDR3 sequence is 14 residues long. In DNA, the CDR3 is TGTGCCAGCAGCTCGGACAGGGTGACCGGGGAGCTGTTTTTT. Amino acid sequence: CASSSDRVTGELFF.

This sequence joins TRBV11-2 and TRBJ2-7; a weak D match, TRBD1 (6 bases). Germline CDR1 and CDR2: SGHAT and FQNNGV. V lost 2 bases to trimming and J lost 4 bases, with 12 bases between them. This CDR3 has 14 residues. The CDR3 loop reads CASSLKFGQYEQYV. CDR3 sequence (DNA): TGTGCCAGCAGCTTAAAATTTGGACAGTACGAGCAGTACGTC.

This sequence joins TRBV11-1 and TRBJ1-5; 10 bases fit TRBD1. Germline CDR1 reads SGHAT; CDR2 reads FQDESV (reference sequence). V shed 6 bases, J shed 0 bases, and the junction held 11 bases outside the gene matches. The CDR3 length is 18 residues. The CDR3 region is CASSRDRGRTYSNQPQHF. CDR3 in DNA: TGTGCCAGCAGTCGGGACAGGGGTCGAACTTATAGCAATCAGCCCCAGCATTTT.

This clonotype was counted a few times. This chain links TRBV2 with TRBJ1-5, with D possibly being TRBD1 (5 bases). Germline CDR1 reads SNHLY; CDR2 reads FYNNEI. V was cut by 6 bases and J by 1 base, with 16 bases left in between. CDR3 size: 16 residues. For the CDR3, the DNA is TGTGCCAGCAGCCTGAGAGGGGCTGAGAGCAATCAGCCCCAGCATTTT. Encoded protein: CASSLRGAESNQPQHF.

This chain links TRBV12-3 or TRBV12-4 with TRBJ1-4; D is perhaps TRBD1 (5 bases). V was cut by 8 bases and J by 0 bases, with 10 bases left in between. CDR3 length: 14 amino acids. In DNA, the CDR3 is TGTGCCAGCTCGGGGGAGGCAACTAATGAAAAACTGTTTTTT. Translation gives CASSGEATNEKLFF.

The sample holds a few counts of this clonotype. This chain uses TRBV10-3 with TRBJ1-5; 8 bases are a match to TRBD1. The CDR3 extends over 17 amino acids. Germline V gives CDR1 ENHRY, CDR2 SYGVKD. V lost 2 bases and J lost 0; bases outside the gene matches: 6. CDR3 DNA: TGTGCCATCAGTGAGGTCAGGGGGCGGTATAGCAATCAGCCCCAGCATTTT. Protein product: CAISEVRGRYSNQPQHF.

The rearrangement links TRBV3-1 to TRBJ2-7; 7 nucleotides align to TRBD2. Germline V gives CDR1 LGHDT, CDR2 YNNKEL (reference sequence). V lost 4 bases, J lost 5 bases, and 5 bases stayed unmatched. The CDR3 length is 13 residues. Written as DNA, the CDR3 is TGTGCCAGCAGCCGCCGGGGGGAGAACGAGCAGTACTTC. Amino acids: CASSRRGENEQYF.

The CDR3 nucleotides are TGTGCTAGTGGTTTGGGCGGCTACGAGCAGTACTTC. The encoded protein is CASGLGGYEQYF. The chain recombines TRBV12-5 with TRBJ2-7; unclear D gene. This CDR3 contains 12 residues. The V gene lost 1 base and the J gene lost 3 bases, with 4 bases spanning the gap. In germline, CDR1 is LGHNT, CDR2 FRNRAP.

This clonotype was found many times. This sequence joins TRBV27 and TRBJ2-5; D is uncertain. Trimming pared 5 bases from V and 0 bases from J, leaving 7 bases between. The CDR3 is 13 amino acids. The germline CDR1 and CDR2 sequences are MNHEY and SMNVEV (reference sequence). CDR3: CASSTRYQETQYF. The CDR3 DNA reads as TGTGCCAGCAGTACGAGGTACCAAGAGACCCAGTACTTC.

This chain uses TRBV7-6 with TRBJ1-1, with 9 bases fitting TRBD1. The CDR3 is made up of 15 amino acids. CDR1 is SGHVS, CDR2 FNYEAQ, per germline. The V segment lost 5 bases and the J segment 1 base; nucleotides outside the gene matches: 5. The CDR3: CASSLGQGKNTEAFF. As DNA, the CDR3 is TGTGCCAGCAGCCTAGGACAGGGGAAGAACACTGAAGCTTTCTTT. The whole variable domain, remainder taken from reference TRBV7-6 and TRBJ1-1, is GAGVSQSPRYKVTKRGQDVALRCDPISGHVSLYWYRQALGQGPEFLTYFNYEAQQDKSGLPNDRFSAERPEGSISTLTIQRTEQRDSAMYRCASSLGQGKNTEAFFGQGTRLTVV.